The clone carrying this TCR beta chain was recorded at least ten times. Antigen: not known. The data were obtained in a study of read filtering for tumor transcriptome and immune sequencing. Study context: Mean patient age was around 66 years, range roughly 40 to 85; over 16 male, more than 11 female. IR-seq gave about 4.05 to 11 million TCR reads per sample; RNA-seq gave about 75 to 1,300. Study results and limitations: Single-read clonotypes: about 81.9% of IR-seq clonotypes (around 3.5% of reads), about 75% of RNA-seq clonotypes (around 45% of reads).

Molecular barcoded adaptors covering alpha/delta and beta/gamma chains were used on roughly 400 ng RNA. TCRdb recomputed calls from the reads with MiXCR, one row per CDR3 protein. The sample contains more than 100,000 distinct CDR3 sequences, around 13% of which appear only once. Germline lookup yields CDR1 LNHDA and CDR2 SQIVND (reference sequence). The V gene end was trimmed by 7 bases and the J gene end by 0 bases; junction bases not matched to a gene: 5. This CDR3 has 15 amino acids. The TCR was taken from a donor over 35 with multiple myeloma. The rearrangement joins TRBV19 to TRBJ2-1, with TRBD2 identical over 8 bases. Sequencing used a population of CD138-negative cells sorted from bone marrow. DNA for the CDR3: TGTGCCAGTACTGATAGCGGGAACTCCTACAATGAGCAGTTCTTC. This translates into CASTDSGNSYNEQFF.